These T cell receptor beta chains were read from a single sample in a study of blood T cell repertoires in COVID-19. Profiling relied on immunoSEQ multiplex PCR, and the TCRdb table lists in-frame clones only, not all of them. Of roughly 100,000 clones listed, approximately 91% are singletons. The specimen sequenced was peripheral blood. These receptors came from a man aged 45-60 years with acute or convalescent COVID-19. CDR3s include the opening cysteine and the closing phenylalanine or tryptophan.

>TRBJ1-5|TRBV7-9
CASSVSSNQPQHF
>TRBJ2-5|TRBV6-6
CASSRDRGETQYF
>TRBJ1-3|TRBV15
CATSREGGRRGNTIYF
>TRBJ1-4|TRBV27
CASSPQTGTNEKLFF
>TRBJ1-1|TRBV5-1
CASSLDPGGGTEAFF
>TRBJ2-7|TRBV5-5
CASSTGTQNYEQYF
>TRBJ2-1|TRBV11-3
CASSLNQGNEQFF
>TRBJ1-5|TRBV6-5
CASSMTGAQPQHF
>TRBJ1-2|TRBV5-1
CASSLQTGDIYGYTF
>TRBJ1-5|TRBV2
CASTESYSNQPQHF
>TRBJ2-2|TRBV12-5
CASGLWAGNTGELFF
>TRBJ1-3|TRBV6-6
CASSTQGSVENTIYF
>TRBJ1-3|TRBV5-6
CASSLGQGNGNTIYF
>TRBJ1-3|TRBV28
CASSLWGSTSGNTIYF
>TRBJ1-2|TRBV6-5
CASSRTSNYGYTF
>TRBJ2-3|TRBV6-1
CASSESSGGLHTRTDTQYF
>TRBJ2-1|TRBV19
CASSDQGVADEQFF
>TRBJ1-2|TRBV18
CASSRRGLYGYTF
>TRBJ1-2|TRBV7-2
CASSLGPRGGYTF
>TRBJ2-7|TRBV29-1
CSVVSRDRGPYEQYF
>TRBJ2-7|TRBV5-1
CASKRQVGSYEQYF
>TRBJ1-6|TRBV10-3
CATEGSGGSSYNSPLHF
>TRBJ2-5|TRBV7-8
CASSLNPAGLETQYF
>TRBJ2-2|TRBV5-1
CASSSRLAGANTGELFF
>TRBJ2-2|TRBV27
CASSLYTGGDRELFF
>TRBJ1-2|TRBV6-5
CASSHLAGDRRSYTF
>TRBJ1-2|TRBV28
CASNKGLYGYTF
>TRBJ1-5|TRBV19
CASIPGTGRNQPQHF
>TRBJ1-6|TRBV19
CASSTGVSYNSPLHF
>TRBJ2-7|TRBV21-1
CASSIRQSYEQYF
>TRBJ2-4|TRBV6-5
CASSYSGQGMKNIQYF
>TRBJ1-1|TRBV19
CASSTPPGRDEAFF
>TRBJ1-3|TRBV6-5
CASSRTVAGNTIYF
>TRBJ1-3|TRBV30
CGFCSGNTIYF
>TRBJ2-1|TRBV19
CASSRVGPYNEQFF
>TRBJ1-1|TRBV7-9
CASSPSTGRWTEAFF
>TRBJ2-2|TRBV7-8
CASSLVGTGARGELFF
>TRBJ2-3|TRBV5-1
CASSPPTGAADTQYF
>TRBJ2-7|TRBV5-1
CASSFEWAGTEQYF
>TRBJ2-5|TRBV30
CAWSAGTGLLETQYF
>TRBJ2-4|TRBV5-6
CASSSLQGDKNIQYF
>TRBJ2-5|TRBV5-6
CASSLLGRGQETQYF
>TRBJ1-1|TRBV5-5
CASTVIPKGGNTEAFF
>TRBJ1-6|TRBV25-1
CASSEQGYNSPLHF
>TRBJ2-1|TRBV6-2/TRBV6-3
CASSYWRGGQNEQFF